This paragraph covers one T cell receptor beta chain sequence. Its antigen is still unknown. No much larger clone exists at a distance of one base, and base qualities are not known. The data stem from a study of blood T cell repertoires in COVID-19 (dated by TCRdb to between 2020 and 2021). For the wider study: Samples from collaborators originated in the United States, Italy and Spain and spanned both the acute and convalescent phases of COVID-19. The prospective study material was composed of cDNA or gDNA derived from T cells, B-cell-depleted T cells, or PBMCs. Deeply sampled blood TCRbeta repertoires from subjects exposed to, actively infected with, or recovered from COVID-19 were included in the dataset. The repertoires were released in a freely available public database meant as a resource for research on the immune response to SARS-CoV-2. Samples were obtained from the ongoing ImmuneRACE study (first 160 participants) and from 1,000 to 1,500 subjects provided by 6 global collaborators. The sample metadata nearly always contained a de-identified subject ID, COVID-19 status, age in years and sex. HLA class I and class II types, where available, came from metadata supplied by the sample provider rather than from assay-based typing. The study at large found these results: Clinical and demographic metadata were provided uncurated, with the amount varying by source and participant.

TCRbeta CDR3 regions were amplified from genomic DNA using the immunoSEQ Assay, a bias-controlled multiplex PCR. In the source study's methods: Within the assay, amplification of reference gene primers was used to estimate how many nucleated cells each sample contained. To quantify the absolute abundance of each unique TCRbeta CDR3 rearrangement, sequence reads were collapsed and filtered. Productive Simpson clonality was computed per sample as the square root of Simpson's diversity index over productive rearrangements. TCRdb stores this immuneACCESS table with in-frame sequences only. Part of the clones is absent; in the studies checked, under half of the shortfall reflects unresolved V genes, and no reason is known for the rest. Clonal size and the V and J genes are those of that table, whereas D and trimming came from the DNA. Here the sample has 310,000 or so clones; around nine tenths occur a single time. About 1.2% of the sample is taken by the ten largest.

The collaborating institutions used their own protocols to collect whole blood in K2EDTA tubes. Collaborator samples were shipped for TCRbeta analysis as frozen whole blood, isolated PBMCs, or DNA extracted from either sample type. Spanning cysteine to phenylalanine, the CDR3 consists of 17 amino acids. The sequence is cut down to CDR3 DNA, 51 bases in frame from base 1. CDR1 and CDR2 were assigned from the germline V gene as ENHRY and SYGVKD. Clipping removes 6 bases from V and 6 bases from J, with 12 as the unmatched junction base count. The sample was peripheral blood. The source of this sequence is a man in his 70s with acute or convalescent COVID-19. The sequence joins TRBV10-3 to TRBJ1-4; 11 bases in the middle match TRBD1. The DNA sequence is given as TGTGCCATCAGGGCCGGGACAGGGGGTACCGACCATGAAAAACTGTTTTTT. Its product reads: CAIRAGTGGTDHEKLFF.